The rows below give T cell receptor beta chains drawn from one sample of a study of tumor-infiltrating lymphocytes in primary liver carcinoma. TCRdb re-called the multiplex PCR reads with MiXCR, one entry per CDR3 protein. The sample lists under 130,000 distinct CDR3 sequences, roughly 80% seen once, with approximately 18% in the top ten. The specimen sequenced was liver tumor tissue from sampling region 3. All receptors come from a middle-aged man with primary liver carcinoma and hepatitis B virus infection. CDR3s include the opening cysteine and the closing phenylalanine or tryptophan. The D gene is left open where the match is weak.

V gene	J gene	CDR3 length	D gene	CDR3 protein
TRBV4-2	TRBJ1-6	16	NA	CASSQEGSGRDSPLHF
TRBV5-4	TRBJ2-2	14	NA	CASSFDERIGELFF
TRBV5-5	TRBJ2-7	15	NA	CASSLGGTARYEQYF
TRBV4-2	TRBJ2-2	15	TRBD1	CASSQGTGVAGELFF
TRBV29-1	TRBJ1-1	15	NA	CSASGGWAMNTDTFF
TRBV29-1	TRBJ2-2	15	NA	CNVGTSAANIGELFF
TRBV6-2/TRBV6-3	TRBJ2-7	14	NA	CASNSLLVDYEQYF
TRBV5-1	TRBJ2-5	15	TRBD1	CASSGKTGGPETQYF
TRBV28	TRBJ1-5	15	NA	CTSSRPRSSDQPQHF
TRBV30	TRBJ1-6	14	NA	CAWNGQSNNSSLHF
TRBV2	TRBJ1-5	14	NA	CGSSTVGGNQPQHF
TRBV11-1	TRBJ2-4	17	NA	CASSFPGTCGTKYTQYF
TRBV5-6	TRBJ2-7	12	NA	CASNLPPYEHYF
TRBV12-3/TRBV12-4	TRBJ1-1	14	NA	CASSSPDRNTEALF
TRBV28	TRBJ1-6	14	NA	CASSLAGLNSSLHF
TRBV12-3/TRBV12-4	TRBJ2-3	13	NA	CVSSSRDTDTQYF
TRBV19	TRBJ1-5	16	NA	CASTTSDFHSNQPQHF
TRBV12-3/TRBV12-4	TRBJ1-1	15	NA	CASSPGGALGTEAFF
TRBV19	TRBJ2-7	15	NA	CASSICPIRGYEQYF
TRBV4-3	NA	13	NA	CASSQILMAAQYF
TRBV29-1	TRBJ2-7	12	NA	CSARTVLYEQYF
TRBV29-1	TRBJ2-5	16	TRBD2	CSAYTTQGLEGETQYF
TRBV6-1	TRBJ2-1	14	NA	CASIGIPSYNEQFF
TRBV4-3	TRBJ2-7	13	NA	CTSNPRLLEEQYF
TRBV12-3/TRBV12-4	TRBJ2-5	13	NA	CANSSPGVETQYF
TRBV5-1	TRBJ1-4	15	NA	CASSRGRPTNEKLFF
TRBV30	TRBJ2-3	13	NA	CAWVGRGTDTQYF
TRBV29-1	TRBJ2-1	14	TRBD1	CSILGQGIYNEQFF
TRBV10-3	TRBJ2-3	18	TRBD2	CAISASSTTSRGTDTQYF
TRBV6-1	TRBJ1-3	17	NA	CASSDPLRTSSGNTIYF
TRBV5-6	TRBJ1-4	15	NA	CASSTPGATNENLFF
TRBV12-3/TRBV12-4	TRBJ2-5	15	NA	CASGPWTAVEETQNF
TRBV28	TRBJ1-3	16	NA	CASSHSTAYSGNTIYF
TRBV6-1	TRBJ2-7	13	TRBD2	CASSESGDYEQYF
TRBV10-2	TRBJ2-7	13	NA	CTGSGALYYEQYF
TRBV29-1	TRBJ2-1	15	TRBD1	CSVEYGTGGFYEQFF
TRBV5-1	TRBJ1-2	17	NA	CASSLEWGHGENYGYTF
TRBV29-1	TRBJ2-1	14	TRBD2	CSVDGLAGDNEQFF
TRBV11-1	TRBJ2-7	15	NA	CASSSTRDSSYDQYF
TRBV11-2	TRBJ2-6	15	NA	CVTQRPRSGVNVLTF